This TCR beta chain was identified in a study of blood T cell repertoires in COVID-19. Study background: The samples span acute and convalescent COVID-19 from the United States, Italy and Spain. T cells, B-cell-depleted T cells, or PBMCs supplied cDNA or gDNA.

Original analysis: How many nucleated cells were present was estimated from reference gene primer amplification. Clones were sequenced by immunoSEQ multiplex PCR, and TCRdb holds only the in-frame ones, with some missing. V and J calls plus clone size are reproduced from that table; the DNA served to infer D and trimming. The table has approximately 350,000 clones, around four fifths seen once; the top ten hold 2.5% to 3.5%. This CDR3 spans 17 amino acids. CDR1 KGHDR and CDR2 SFDVKD come from the germline V gene. J was trimmed by 0 bases and V by 4 bases; bases with no gene match: 5. The sequence was obtained from a man aged 30 to 39 with active or convalescent COVID-19. The sequencing input was peripheral blood. This sequence joins TRBV24-1 and TRBJ2-6; 7 nucleotides match TRBD1. The CDR3 spells CATSDTGATSGANVLTF. CDR3 nucleotides: TGTGCCACCAGTGACACAGGGGCTACCTCTGGGGCCAACGTCCTGACTTTC.